Each of the 24 T cell receptor beta chains below was sequenced from the same sample in a study of blood T cell repertoires in COVID-19. The method was immunoSEQ multiplex PCR; TCRdb's version includes in-frame clones alone and lacks a portion of them. The data hold fewer than 250,000 clones, with roughly 86% observed a single time. What was sequenced was PBMCs or T cells enriched from blood (not recorded which). Every receptor here comes from a woman aged 25-40 years with acute COVID-19.

The CDR3 loop reads CASSPGGGPNQPQHF. The CDR3 DNA sequence: TGTGCCAGCAGCCCCGGAGGGGGCCCTAATCAGCCCCAGCATTTT. The V call is TRBV27, the J call TRBJ1-5; TRBD1 matches at 7 bases. The CDR3 totals 15 residues. J was trimmed by 4 bases and V by 6 bases; bases with no gene match: 9. The germline gives CDR1 MNHEY, CDR2 SMNVEV (reference sequence).

This chain connects TRBV3-1 (or the pseudogene TRBV3-2) to TRBJ1-6; TRBD1 might be the D (5 bases). CDR1 is LGHDT, CDR2 YNNKEL, per germline (reference sequence). The germline V and J ends were trimmed by 4 bases and 8 bases, with 18 bases remaining between them. CDR3 length equals 16 residues. CDR3 coding DNA: TGTGCCAGCAGCCGCGGGGGAAGGGGACGATATTCACCCCTCCACTTT. Encoded protein: CASSRGGRGRYSPLHF.

The chain couples TRBV3-1 (or the pseudogene TRBV3-2) to TRBJ1-1; TRBD1 aligns across 8 bases. CDR1 is LGHDT and CDR2 is YNNKEL in the germline V gene (reference sequence). V lost 0 bases to trimming and J lost 6 bases; unmatched junction nucleotides: 6. This CDR3 has 15 amino acids. The CDR3 reads CASSQDPAQGAEAFF. CDR3 DNA: TGTGCCAGCAGCCAAGATCCGGCACAGGGGGCTGAAGCTTTCTTT.

This rearrangement joins TRBV5-1 to TRBJ1-2; 8 nucleotides align to TRBD1. Germline V gives CDR1 SGHRS, CDR2 YFSETQ. The CDR3 is 13 amino acids. The V and J ends lost 1 base and 8 bases, in that order; junction bases with no gene match: 4. CDR3 protein: CASSLQGAQGYTF. In DNA, the CDR3 is TGCGCCAGCAGCTTGCAGGGGGCGCAAGGCTACACCTTC.

This clone was seen more than once but under ten times. The chain combines TRBV7-9 with TRBJ2-1; D may be TRBD1 (7 bases). This CDR3 is 15 amino acids long. Trimming took off 5 bases at V and 2 bases at J, with 13 bases between the two ends. Germline V gives CDR1 SEHNR, CDR2 FQNEAQ (reference sequence). The CDR3 DNA reads as TGTGCCAGCAGCCCCCAGGGGGGCACCTACAATGAGCAGTTCTTC. This gives the protein CASSPQGGTYNEQFF.

This chain links TRBV6-5 with TRBJ2-3, with TRBD2 identical over 8 bases. Germline V gene lookup returns CDR1 MNHEY and CDR2 SVGAGI. The trim removed 7 bases at V and 6 bases at J, leaving 12 bases unmatched. The CDR3 runs 15 residues. The CDR3 sequence: CASMYGGEGGDTQYF. In DNA, the CDR3 is TGTGCCAGCATGTACGGGGGGGAGGGGGGCGATACGCAGTATTTT.

This clone was seen more than once but under ten times. The J gene is TRBJ1-1, the V gene TRBV9; D possibly corresponds to TRBD1 (6 bases). CDR3 length: 14 amino acids. Germline CDR1 SGDLS, CDR2 YYNGEE. Trimming removed 3 bases from V and 0 bases from J, with 9 bases in between. The CDR3 sequence: CASSATGLNTEAFF. CDR3 in DNA: TGTGCCAGCAGCGCTACAGGGTTGAACACTGAAGCTTTCTTT.

The chain combines TRBV7-2 with TRBJ2-3, with a tentative D call TRBD1 (6 bases). The germline V and J ends were trimmed by 3 bases and 4 bases, with 11 bases remaining between them. The V gene's germline CDR1 is SGHTA and CDR2 FQGNSA. This CDR3 is 14 amino acids long. DNA for the CDR3: TGTGCCAGCAGCTTTACCAGGGGCGCAGATACGCAGTATTTT. Protein: CASSFTRGADTQYF.

The rearrangement joins TRBV6-5 to TRBJ2-4, with TRBD1 identical over 10 bases. Germline V gene sequence: CDR1 MNHEY, CDR2 SVGAGI. The CDR3 length is 14 residues. J was trimmed by 8 bases and V by 8 bases; bases with no gene match: 9. The CDR3 protein is CASGKGQGGDIQYF. The CDR3 bases are TGTGCCAGCGGGAAAGGACAGGGGGGAGACATTCAGTACTTC.

The rearrangement links TRBV10-2 to TRBJ1-5; no reliable D call. This CDR3 has 16 amino acids. V was shortened by 5 bases and J by 0 bases, with 14 bases between the two germline ends. From germline, CDR1 is WSHSY and CDR2 SAAADI. The DNA for the CDR3 is TGCGCCAGCAGTACCAGTGTTGGTTATAGCAATCAGCCCCAGCATTTT. Its protein product is CASSTSVGYSNQPQHF.

This sequence joins TRBV28 and TRBJ1-2; 7 bases align to TRBD1. V lost 7 bases, J lost 4 bases, and 27 bases stayed unmatched. The CDR3 loop spans 20 amino acids. From germline, CDR1 is MDHEN and CDR2 SYDVKM. The CDR3 is CASIPTWYRTGEGYPYGYTF. DNA of the CDR3: TGTGCCAGCATTCCCACGTGGTATCGGACAGGCGAGGGTTATCCCTATGGCTACACCTTC.

The chain uses TRBV3-1 (or the pseudogene TRBV3-2) and TRBJ1-1; D is unresolved. The CDR3 runs to 11 residues. Deletions cut 3 bases from V and 9 bases from J, with 8 bases between. The germline CDR1 and CDR2 sequences are LGHDT and YNNKEL (reference sequence). CDR3 in DNA: TGTGCCAGCAGCCACGCTAATAAAGCTTTCTTT. Translation gives CASSHANKAFF.

The chain joins TRBV27 to TRBJ2-2; 11 bases are shared with TRBD1. Trimming removed 5 bases from V and 4 bases from J; junction bases left unmatched: 6. Germline values: CDR1 MNHEY, CDR2 SMNVEV (reference sequence). There are 16 residues in the CDR3. The CDR3 sequence is CASSVEGQGGTGELFF. DNA of the CDR3: TGTGCCAGCAGTGTCGAGGGACAGGGGGGCACCGGGGAGCTGTTTTTT.

In this sample, this clone turned up a few times. The chain couples TRBV10-1 to TRBJ1-5; no firm D call. V lost 3 bases and J 4 bases, leaving 4 bases between the germline ends. The CDR3 contains 12 residues. Germline loops: CDR1 WNHNN, CDR2 SYGVQD (reference sequence). The CDR3 sequence: CASSEANQPQHF. The CDR3 bases are TGCGCCAGCAGTGAAGCGAATCAGCCCCAGCATTTT.

The CDR3: CASSRDKYGYTF. The CDR3 bases are TGTGCCAGCAGCCGCGACAAATATGGCTACACCTTC. The V call is TRBV5-6, the J call TRBJ1-2, with D unclear. There are 12 residues in the CDR3. Trimming stripped 4 bases from V and 5 bases from J, with 9 bases between. Per germline, CDR1 SGHDT and CDR2 YYEEEE.

J is TRBJ2-3 and V is TRBV4-1, with 13 bases lining up with TRBD2. The germline gives CDR1 MGHRA, CDR2 YSYEKL. J gave up 2 bases and V 1 base, and 3 bases lay outside the gene matches. The CDR3 sequence is 17 residues long. CDR3 in amino acids: CASSQGLAGGVTDTQYF. DNA for the CDR3: TGCGCCAGCAGCCAAGGACTAGCGGGGGGCGTCACAGATACGCAGTATTTT.

This chain uses TRBV7-6 with TRBJ2-2, with 8 bases lining up with TRBD2. The CDR3 loop spans 15 amino acids. The germline CDR1 and CDR2 sequences are SGHVS and FNYEAQ. J gave up 2 bases and V 2 bases, and 1 base lay outside the gene matches. CDR3 sequence: CASSLTSGNTGELFF. For the CDR3, the DNA is TGTGCCAGCAGCTTAACTAGCGGAAACACCGGGGAGCTGTTTTTT.

This chain connects TRBV5-1 to TRBJ2-3; D is ambiguous. The CDR3 loop spans 15 amino acids. The germline gives CDR1 SGHRS, CDR2 YFSETQ. V lost 2 bases and J 6 bases, leaving 16 bases between the germline ends. CDR3 protein: CASSLEARAADTQYF. The DNA of the CDR3 is TGCGCCAGCAGCTTAGAGGCTAGAGCTGCGGATACGCAGTATTTT.

The gene calls are TRBV6-5 and TRBJ2-1; 8 bases map to TRBD1. The V gene's germline CDR1 is MNHEY and CDR2 SVGAGI. V trimming: 6 bases; J trimming: 2 bases; junction bases outside the gene matches: 6. The CDR3 extends over 15 amino acids. CDR3 sequence: CASRPGQGAYNEQFF. CDR3 bases: TGTGCCAGCAGACCAGGACAGGGAGCCTACAATGAGCAGTTCTTC.

The chain links TRBV19 to TRBJ2-7; 9 positions match TRBD1. V shed 3 bases, J shed 3 bases, and the junction held 3 bases outside the gene matches. Germline V gene sequence: CDR1 LNHDA, CDR2 SQIVND (reference sequence). This CDR3 region has 14 residues. CDR3 residues: CASSMGQGNYEQYF. CDR3 DNA sequence: TGTGCCAGTAGTATGGGACAGGGAAACTACGAGCAGTACTTC. The full variable domain, with the rest looked up from reference TRBV19 and TRBJ2-7, is DGGITQSPKYLFRKEGQNVTLSCEQNLNHDAMYWYRQDPGQGLRLIYYSQIVNDFQKGDIAEGYSVSREKKESFPLTVTSAQKNPTAFYLCASSMGQGNYEQYFGPGTRLTVT.

The rearrangement links TRBV30 to TRBJ1-4; 8 nucleotides agree with TRBD1. This CDR3 contains 12 residues. J lost 5 bases, V lost 6 bases, and 2 bases had no gene match. CDR1 is GTSNPN and CDR2 is SVGIG in the germline V gene (reference sequence). The CDR3 DNA is TGTGCCTGTAACAGGGGGAATGAAAAACTGTTTTTT. Translated: CACNRGNEKLFF. Complete variable domain (other parts from reference TRBV30 and TRBJ1-4): SQTIHQWPATLVQPVGSPLSLECTVEGTSNPNLYWYRQAAGRGLQLLFYSVGIGQISSEVPQNLSASRPQDRQFILSSKKLLLSDSGFYLCACNRGNEKLFFGSGTQLSVL.

The chain uses TRBV6-5 and TRBJ1-6, with a tentative D call TRBD1 (6 bases). Germline V CDR1 and CDR2: MNHEY, SVGAGI. V was pared by 2 bases and J by 12 bases, with 11 bases between. The CDR3 is made up of 13 amino acids. CDR3 sequence (DNA): TGTGCCAGCAGTTACAACAGGGTTTTACCCCTCCACTTT. Its translation is CASSYNRVLPLHF.

This chain connects TRBV15 to TRBJ1-1; D is unresolved. V was pared by 0 bases and J by 3 bases, with 5 bases between. CDR1 and CDR2 (germline): LNHNV, YYDKDF (reference sequence). The CDR3 is made up of 13 amino acids. Written as DNA, the CDR3 is TGTGCCACCAGCAGAGATTTAGACACTGAAGCTTTCTTT. Protein sequence: CATSRDLDTEAFF.

Only one count was recorded for this clone. The chain uses TRBV18 and TRBJ2-7; D possibly corresponds to TRBD1 (6 bases). Germline V gene lookup returns CDR1 KGHSH and CDR2 LQKENI. The V end was cut by 3 bases, the J end by 0 bases, with 15 bases between. The CDR3 is made up of 16 amino acids. The CDR3 loop reads CASSPGHQLYSYEQYF. The CDR3 nucleotides are TGTGCCAGCTCACCGGGACACCAGCTTTACTCCTACGAGCAGTACTTC.